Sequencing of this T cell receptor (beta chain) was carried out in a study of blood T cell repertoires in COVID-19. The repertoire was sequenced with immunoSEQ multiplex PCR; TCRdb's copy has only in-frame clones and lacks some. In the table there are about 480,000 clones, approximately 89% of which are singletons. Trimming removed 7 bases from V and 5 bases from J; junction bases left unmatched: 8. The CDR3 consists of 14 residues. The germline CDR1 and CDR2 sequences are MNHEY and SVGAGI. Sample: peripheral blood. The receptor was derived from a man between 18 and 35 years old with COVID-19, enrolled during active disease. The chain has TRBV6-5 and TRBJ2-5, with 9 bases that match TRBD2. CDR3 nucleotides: TGTGCCAGCAAGGAGGGCGGGGGGGCGGAGACCCAGTACTTC. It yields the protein CASKEGGGAETQYF.